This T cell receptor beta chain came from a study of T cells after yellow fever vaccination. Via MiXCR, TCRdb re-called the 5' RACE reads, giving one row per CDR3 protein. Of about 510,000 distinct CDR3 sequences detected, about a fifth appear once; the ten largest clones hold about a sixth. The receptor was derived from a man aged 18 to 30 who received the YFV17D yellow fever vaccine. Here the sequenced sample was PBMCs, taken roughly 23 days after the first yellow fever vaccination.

The CDR3 bases are TGCGCCAGCAGCCAAGAACGGTATAAGGAAGCTTTCTTT. This codes for CASSQERYKEAFF. The chain has TRBV4-1 and TRBJ1-1; no firm D call. This CDR3 is 13 amino acids long. The V and J ends lost 0 bases and 8 bases respectively, with 10 bases between them. The germline V gene has CDR1 MGHRA and CDR2 YSYEKL.